This TCR beta chain was sequenced for a study of cytomegalovirus exposure and HLA in healthy donors. Overall study results and limits: A missense variant in DCLRE1C was later tied to TCR beta V- and J-gene trimming. Across donors, presence/absence analyses took sequencing depth to be roughly uniform.

Trimming cost V 5 bases and J 10 bases, with 20 bases left between them. Germline-derived CDR1 and CDR2 are GTSNPN and SVGIG (reference sequence). This CDR3 spans 13 amino acids. The PCR was carried out with 60 Vbeta primers and 13 Jbeta primers. Sequencing used immunoSEQ multiplex PCR; TCRdb keeps in-frame clones, though not all of them. The top ten hold 1.2% of the sample, which has about 98,000 clones, under 75% seen once. Note on this clone: The antigen is unknown.

The chain couples TRBV30 to TRBJ1-1, with D possibly matching TRBD1 (5 bases). This TCR came from a female donor in good health and CMV-seronegative. Material: PBMCs. The DNA of the CDR3 is TGTGCCTGGGTCCTATCGGGGCCCGGGGGAGCTTTCTTT. It encodes CAWVLSGPGGAFF. Using reference TRBV30 and TRBJ1-1 for the parts outside the CDR3, the full variable domain is SQTIHQWPATLVQPVGSPLSLECTVEGTSNPNLYWYRQAAGRGLQLLFYSVGIGQISSEVPQNLSASRPQDRQFILSSKKLLLSDSGFYLCAWVLSGPGGAFFGQGTRLTVV.